Sequencing of this T cell receptor (beta chain) was carried out in a study of identical twins. Every donor was a healthy Caucasian. Trimming shortened V by 0 bases and J by 1 base, and 7 bases separated the two germline ends. The CDR3 consists of 14 residues. Germline V gene lookup returns CDR1 SGDLS and CDR2 YYNGEE. Via MiXCR, TCRdb re-called the 5' RACE reads, giving one row per CDR3 protein. This sample has roughly 720,000 distinct CDR3 sequences; 18% occur once, and the top ten carry about an eighth. This same sample was also part of a study on T cells expressing NK-cell markers. Per that paper: Several experiments confined sorting to alpha-beta TCR T cells with an anti-gamma-delta TCR antibody.

J is TRBJ1-1 and V is TRBV9; D is unresolved. Sequenced material: PBMCs. This sequence was found in a woman aged 18-29 years in good health. The DNA of the CDR3 is TGTGCCAGCAGCGTAGGCCGGAAGAACACTGAAGCTTTCTTT. Its translation is CASSVGRKNTEAFF.